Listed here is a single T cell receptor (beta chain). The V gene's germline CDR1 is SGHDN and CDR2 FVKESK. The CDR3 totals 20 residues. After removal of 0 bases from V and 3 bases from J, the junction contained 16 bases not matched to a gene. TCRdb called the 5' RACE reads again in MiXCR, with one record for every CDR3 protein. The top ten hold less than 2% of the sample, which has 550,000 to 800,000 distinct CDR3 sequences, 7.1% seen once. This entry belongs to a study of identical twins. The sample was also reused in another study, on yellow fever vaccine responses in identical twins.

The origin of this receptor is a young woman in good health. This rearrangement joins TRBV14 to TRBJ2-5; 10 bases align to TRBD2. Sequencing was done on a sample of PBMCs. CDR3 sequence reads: CASSQEVSGRASPNKETQYF. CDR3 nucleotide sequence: TGTGCCAGCAGCCAAGAAGTGAGCGGGAGGGCTTCCCCCAATAAAGAGACCCAGTACTTC.